Included here is one T cell receptor (beta chain) sequence, with context. The data belong to a study of T cells in Graves' hyperthyroidism and ophthalmopathy. Germline CDR1 and CDR2: SGHTA and FQGNSA. The CDR3 has 15 residues. V was pared by 5 bases and J by 1 base, with 14 bases between. Researchers took RNA transcripts and amplified the TCR beta CDR3 regions from them. HTBI primers were the set used in a first-round RT-PCR of the TCR CDR3. TCRdb independently ran MiXCR on the multiplex PCR reads; one entry per CDR3 protein. Among hundreds of thousands of distinct CDR3 sequences listed, over 35% were seen once.

The origin of this receptor is a man in his late teens or twenties with Graves' hyperthyroidism. The material sequenced was blood. This sequence joins TRBV7-2 and TRBJ1-1; D unclear. In DNA, the CDR3 is TGTGCCAGCAGCGTCGAATCGTTCGAGAACACTGAAGCTTTCTTT. This translates into CASSVESFENTEAFF.